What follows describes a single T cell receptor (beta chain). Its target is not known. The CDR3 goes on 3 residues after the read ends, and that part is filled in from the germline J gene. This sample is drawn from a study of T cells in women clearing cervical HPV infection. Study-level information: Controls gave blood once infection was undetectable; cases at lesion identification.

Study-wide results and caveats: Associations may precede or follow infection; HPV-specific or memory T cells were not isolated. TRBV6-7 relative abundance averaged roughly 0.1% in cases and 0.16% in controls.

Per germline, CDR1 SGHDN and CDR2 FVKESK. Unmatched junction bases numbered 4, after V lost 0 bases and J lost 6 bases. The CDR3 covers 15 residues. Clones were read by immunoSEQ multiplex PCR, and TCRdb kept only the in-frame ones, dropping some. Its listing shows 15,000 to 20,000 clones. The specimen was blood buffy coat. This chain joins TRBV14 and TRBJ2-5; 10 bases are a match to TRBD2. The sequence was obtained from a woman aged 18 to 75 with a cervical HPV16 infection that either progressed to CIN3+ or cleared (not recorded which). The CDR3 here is CASSQDSGRRKTQYF. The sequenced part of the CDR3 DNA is TGTGCCAGCAGCCAAGATAGCGGGAGGAGGAAGACC.